Listed here are 23 T cell receptor beta chains from one sample, sequenced in a study of blood T cell repertoires in COVID-19. Measured with immunoSEQ multiplex PCR; TCRdb has only the in-frame clones, and not every one. The sample yields about 380,000 clones, more than 75% seen once. The source material was PBMCs or T cells enriched from blood (not recorded which). The receptors shown here come from a woman between 18 and 29 years old who had recovered from COVID-19.

This clone was counted at least ten times. The sample carries other DNA sequences with the same CDR3. V is TRBV11-3 and J is TRBJ2-1; 8 bases agree with TRBD2. Trimming at V came to 0 bases and at J to 5 bases, leaving 6 bases not matched to a gene. The germline CDR1 and CDR2 sequences are SGHNT and YENEEA. This CDR3 region has 16 residues. The CDR3 region has the DNA TGTGCCAGCAGCTTAGATGGTCGGGGGGGAGACAATGAGCAGTTCTTC. This sequence encodes CASSLDGRGGDNEQFF. Full variable domain (remainder filled in from reference TRBV11-3 and TRBJ2-1): EAGVVQSPRYKIIEKKQPVAFWCNPISGHNTLYWYLQNLGQGPELLIRYENEEAVDDSQLPKDRFSAERLKGVDSTLKIQPAELGDSAVYLCASSLDGRGGDNEQFFGPGTRLTVL.

The J gene is TRBJ2-2, the V gene TRBV6-4; 8 nucleotides align to TRBD1. J gave up 8 bases and V 0 bases, and 5 bases lay outside the gene matches. CDR1 is MRHNA, CDR2 SNTAGT, per germline. The length of the CDR3 is 15 residues. The CDR3 loop is CASSDSDRAPGELFF. The DNA for the CDR3 is TGTGCCAGCAGTGACTCGGACAGGGCTCCTGGGGAGCTGTTTTTT.

This clone was observed once. This sequence joins TRBV28 and TRBJ2-7; TRBD2 is a possible D gene (5 bases). The CDR3 is made up of 13 amino acids. Trimming removed 6 bases at V and 2 bases at J, with 11 bases between. Per germline, CDR1 MDHEN and CDR2 SYDVKM. CDR3 in DNA: TGTGCCAGCAGCCGGGGTAGAGCCTACGAGCAGTACTTC. Translated, it gives CASSRGRAYEQYF. The full variable domain, in which reference TRBV28 and TRBJ2-7 provide the parts outside the CDR3, is DVKVTQSSRYLVKRTGEKVFLECVQDMDHENMFWYRQDPGLGLRLIYFSYDVKMKEKGDIPEGYSVSREKKERFSLILESASTNQTSMYLCASSRGRAYEQYFGPGTRLTVT.

The chain links TRBV25-1 to TRBJ1-2; TRBD1 might be the D (5 bases). Per the germline V gene, CDR1 is MGHDK and CDR2 is SYGVNS. Trimming took 5 bases from V and 4 from J, leaving 14 bases between them. The CDR3 totals 14 residues. The CDR3 protein is CASSPQVLSYGYTF. In DNA, the CDR3 is TGTGCCAGCAGTCCACAGGTTTTGAGCTATGGCTACACCTTC.

The rearrangement uses TRBV12-3 or TRBV12-4 and TRBJ1-1; D uncertain. The CDR3 is 10 residues long. V was shortened by 4 bases and J by 7 bases, with 4 bases between the two germline ends. CDR3 in DNA: TGTGCCAGCAGTTCCAGTGAAGCTTTCTTT. This gives the protein CASSSSEAFF.

The rearrangement uses TRBV4-2 and TRBJ2-1; possibly TRBD1 for D (8 bases). Germline assignment: CDR1 LGHNA and CDR2 YNFKEQ. The CDR3 runs 14 residues. Trimming cost V 3 bases and J 9 bases, with 15 bases left between them. For the CDR3, the DNA is TGTGCCAGCAGCCAGTTACAGGGGGGGAGTGAGCAGTTCTTC. This sequence encodes CASSQLQGGSEQFF.

The count of this clone is one. V and J are TRBV10-3 and TRBJ1-6; 7 positions match TRBD1. J was trimmed by 7 bases and V by 6 bases; bases with no gene match: 6. Looked up from germline, CDR1 is ENHRY and CDR2 is SYGVKD. The CDR3 contains 14 residues. The CDR3 protein is CAIREGQPNSPLHF. In DNA, the CDR3 is TGTGCCATCAGGGAGGGACAGCCAAATTCACCCCTCCACTTT.

The chain uses TRBV6-2 or TRBV6-3 and TRBJ1-1, with unresolved D. The length of the CDR3 is 14 residues. V was pared by 2 bases and J by 1 base, with 8 bases between. From germline, CDR1 is MNHEY and CDR2 SVGEGT. The CDR3 here is CASSYTARNTEAFF. The CDR3 DNA is TGTGCCAGCAGTTACACCGCTAGGAACACTGAAGCTTTCTTT.

This clone was counted a single time. V usage is TRBV7-9 and J usage is TRBJ2-3; no clear D gene. V lost 1 base and J lost 3, with 5 bases in between. The CDR3 spans 13 residues. Germline V gene lookup returns CDR1 SEHNR and CDR2 FQNEAQ (reference sequence). This chain's CDR3 is CASSLDPTDTQYF. The DNA for the CDR3 is TGTGCCAGCAGCTTAGATCCGACAGATACGCAGTATTTT.

Of note for this clone: One junction end disagrees with the germline gene, perhaps due to a read error. This rearrangement joins TRBV7-9 to TRBJ1-5; 11 nucleotides line up with TRBD1. Germline CDR1 and CDR2: SEHNR and FQNEAQ (reference sequence). The CDR3 is 18 amino acids. This chain's CDR3 is CAGSDPGQGVGSNQPQHF. The CDR3 nucleotides read TGTGCCGGCAGCGACCCGGGACAGGGGGTTGGGAGCAATCAGCCCCAGCATTTT.

The chain employs TRBV9 and TRBJ2-7; the D is unclear. The germline V gene encodes CDR1 SGDLS and CDR2 YYNGEE. The CDR3 extends over 14 amino acids. With 5 bases removed from V and 6 bases from J, the gap between germline ends came to 18 bases. CDR3 nucleotide sequence: TGTGCCAGCAGACGTACTGCAGGTGGTGGCGAGCAGTACTTC. Residues: CASRRTAGGGEQYF.

J is TRBJ2-5 and V is TRBV2; D may be TRBD2 (5 bases). V was trimmed by 4 bases and J by 5 bases, leaving 14 bases between them. Germline V lookup: CDR1 SNHLY, CDR2 FYNNEI. The CDR3 length is 14 residues. CDR3 amino acids: CASSGVTGSETQYF. Written as DNA, the CDR3 is TGTGCCAGCAGTGGGGTGACGGGGTCGGAGACCCAGTACTTC.

The chain is built from TRBV10-3 and TRBJ1-6; D gene unclear. Germline V gene data show CDR1 as ENHRY and CDR2 as SYGVKD. The CDR3 loop spans 15 amino acids. V lost 10 bases and J 0 bases, leaving 13 bases between the germline ends. The CDR3 nucleotides are TGTGCCACCCTTGGCCGGGTCTCCTATAATTCACCCCTCCACTTT. Translating gives CATLGRVSYNSPLHF.

The chain joins TRBV2 to TRBJ1-1, with D perhaps TRBD1 (5 bases). The CDR3 loop spans 14 amino acids. V lost 10 bases and J 0 bases, leaving 15 bases between the germline ends. Germline CDR1 reads SNHLY; CDR2 reads FYNNEI. The CDR3 loop reads CATSGADMNTEAFF. The CDR3 nucleotides read TGTGCCACCTCTGGGGCAGACATGAACACTGAAGCTTTCTTT.

The gene calls are TRBV4-1 and TRBJ2-1; TRBD1 matches at 9 bases. The trim removed 2 bases at V and 7 bases at J, leaving 3 bases unmatched. The CDR3 spans 14 residues. In germline, CDR1 is MGHRA, CDR2 YSYEKL. The CDR3 sequence is CASSQLGTGNEQFF. The CDR3 region has the DNA TGCGCCAGCAGCCAACTCGGGACAGGGAATGAGCAGTTCTTC.

Points on this clone: Other DNA sequences within the sample encode an identical CDR3. J is TRBJ1-1 and V is TRBV7-2; D call uncertain. CDR1 SGHTA and CDR2 FQGNSA come from the germline V gene. V gave up 5 bases and J gave up 0 bases, with 7 bases separating them. The CDR3 consists of 13 residues. The CDR3 protein is CASSPGMNTEAFF. DNA for the CDR3: TGTGCCAGCAGCCCAGGAATGAACACTGAAGCTTTCTTT.

CDR3 DNA: TGTGCTAGTGGTTTGACAGGGGGCGTTTTGAACACTGAAGCTTTCTTT. This sequence encodes CASGLTGGVLNTEAFF. The V call is TRBV12-5, the J call TRBJ1-1; TRBD1 aligns across 9 bases. Germline loops: CDR1 LGHNT, CDR2 FRNRAP. Germline trimming cut 2 bases from V and 0 bases from J; bases unmatched to any gene: 4. This CDR3 region has 16 residues.

The J gene is TRBJ1-3, the V gene TRBV9; D gene uncertain. Looked up from germline, CDR1 is SGDLS and CDR2 is YYNGEE. CDR3 length equals 14 residues. V shed 4 bases and J shed 1 base, with 9 bases lying between them. In nucleotides, the CDR3 is TGTGCCAGCAGCCCCCGAGGTTCTGGAAACACCATATATTTT. The encoded protein is CASSPRGSGNTIYF.

V is TRBV30 and J is TRBJ1-1; no clear D. The CDR3 consists of 13 residues. The V end lost 4 bases, the J end lost 3 bases, and 12 bases lay between the germline ends. Per the germline V gene, CDR1 is GTSNPN and CDR2 is SVGIG (reference sequence). The DNA for the CDR3 is TGTGCCTGGAAGGGAGACCTCCACACTGAAGCTTTCTTT. Amino acid sequence: CAWKGDLHTEAFF.

The V call is TRBV2, the J call TRBJ2-2, with 7 bases fitting TRBD1. CDR3 length: 15 amino acids. The V gene end was trimmed by 4 bases and the J gene end by 7 bases; junction bases not matched to a gene: 9. Germline-derived CDR1 and CDR2 are SNHLY and FYNNEI. In DNA form, the CDR3 reads TGTGCCAGCAGTGTTGGGAGACAGGGCAGCGGGGAGCTGTTTTTT. Residues: CASSVGRQGSGELFF.

The gene calls are TRBV14 and TRBJ1-5; no clear D gene. The CDR3 spans 12 residues. The germline gives CDR1 SGHDN, CDR2 FVKESK. V was pared by 2 bases and J by 6 bases, with 5 bases between. CDR3 DNA sequence: TGTGCCAGCAGCCAATACGGTCAGCCCCAGCATTTT. Amino acid sequence: CASSQYGQPQHF.

The gene calls are TRBV9 and TRBJ1-4; unclear D gene. Germline values: CDR1 SGDLS, CDR2 YYNGEE. The CDR3 spans 13 residues. Between the trimmed V and J ends, which lost 0 bases and 14 bases, there was a span of 14 bases. CDR3 in DNA: TGTGCCAGCAGCGTAGAGGGTCTCTCGGGGCTGTTTTTT. Translated: CASSVEGLSGLFF.

This clone occurred once. The chain is built from TRBV15 and TRBJ1-2; D possibly corresponds to TRBD1 (5 bases). V lost 0 bases and J lost 8, with 7 bases in between. The germline CDR1 and CDR2 sequences are LNHNV and YYDKDF (reference sequence). The CDR3 loop spans 12 amino acids. CDR3 loop: CATSREGVGYTF. The CDR3 DNA reads TGTGCCACCAGCAGAGAAGGGGTAGGCTACACCTTC.